Only one count was recorded for the clone carrying this TCR beta chain. Its antigen is still unknown. Primers: 60 Vbeta forward and 13 Jbeta reverse. Profiled with immunoSEQ multiplex PCR; TCRdb holds only in-frame clones, not every one. Here the sample spans under 200,000 clones, roughly 78% being singletons. Germline CDR1 is SGHNT and CDR2 is YENEEA. The CDR3 spans 18 residues. With V trimmed by 4 bases and J by 5 bases, 11 bases remained unmatched. This sample is drawn from a study of cytomegalovirus exposure and HLA in healthy donors. Whole-study context: Most donors, around 81% of around 400 genotyped, fell in the Caucasian-associated ancestry cluster. Study-level points and caveats: TCR beta V- and J-gene trimming, according to a later analysis, was linked to a missense DCLRE1C variant.

The TCR was taken from a woman in her forties or fifties in good health and CMV-seropositive. This chain joins TRBV11-3 and TRBJ2-3; the match to TRBD2 covers 14 bases. Sequencing was carried out using PBMCs. The DNA of the CDR3 is TGTGCCAGCAGCTCCGGACTAGCGGGGGGCCACCACGGAGATACGCAGTATTTT. It encodes CASSSGLAGGHHGDTQYF.